This is a list of T cell receptor beta chains from one sample in a study of patients and donors after allogeneic stem cell transplantation. TCRdb redid the calling of the RT-PCR reads with MiXCR, one entry per CDR3 protein. The data contain 80,000 to 90,000 distinct CDR3 sequences, around 48% of them seen just once; the ten biggest clones take up approximately 66%. The material sequenced was blood, either unsorted or a sorted T cell fraction (not recorded which). Receptor source: a human donor who was either an allogeneic HSCT recipient or a stem cell or donor lymphocyte infusion donor (not recorded which). It is not recorded whose cells these are; they may come from a transplant donor. Both conserved end residues are part of each CDR3. A D gene is named only where the DNA matches it firmly. Clone size is given for some rows only: seen once, a few or many times, or a class if the clone is expanded.

clone_size	v_call	j_call	d_call	cdr3_nt	cdr3_aa
few	TRBV7-9	TRBJ1-5	NA	TGTGCCAGCAGCTTAGACCGGGACACGTATCAGCCCCAGCATTTT	CASSLDRDTYQPQHF
few	TRBV7-9	TRBJ1-3	NA	TGTGCCAGCAGCTTAGTGGGCAGCTCTGGAAACACCATATATTTT	CASSLVGSSGNTIYF
NA	TRBV11-2	TRBJ2-3	NA	TGTGCCAGCAGCTTACCAGGAGCTCCGATTGTTTCTAGCACAGATACGCAGTATTTT	CASSLPGAPIVSSTDTQYF
NA	TRBV5-1	TRBJ1-1	NA	TGCGCCAGCAGCTTGGGGGCCCACGGGGCTTTCTTT	CASSLGAHGAFF
NA	TRBV28	TRBJ1-4	TRBD1	TGTGCCAGCAGTTTCACAGGGGGCCAAAGGGAAAAACTGTTTTTT	CASSFTGGQREKLFF
NA	TRBV29-1	TRBJ1-5	NA	TGCAGCGTTGGCACGGACAATCAGCCCCAGCATTTT	CSVGTDNQPQHF
NA	TRBV12-3/TRBV12-4	TRBJ1-4	TRBD1	TGTGCCAGCAGGGAACAGGGGCGGGTAGAAAAACTGTTTTTT	CASREQGRVEKLFF
few	TRBV6-2/TRBV6-3	TRBJ1-5	NA	TGTGCCAGCAGTTACTCGGGAGTAGACGCCTATCAGCCCCAGCATTTT	CASSYSGVDAYQPQHF
NA	TRBV5-4	TRBJ2-1	TRBD2	TGTGCCAGCAGCCTAGGGACTAGCCACTCTTACAATGAGCAGTTCTTC	CASSLGTSHSYNEQFF
NA	TRBV7-8	TRBJ1-5	TRBD1	TGTGCCAGCAGTCCAGGACAGGGAGCGCGCAATCAGCCCCAGCATTTT	CASSPGQGARNQPQHF
NA	TRBV20-1	TRBJ2-7	NA	TGCAGTGCTAGAGATTTTCGAGACTACGAGCAGTACTTC	CSARDFRDYEQYF
few	TRBV7-2	TRBJ1-1	NA	TGTGCCAGCAGCTTAAGAGTGCCAGAAGCTTTCTTT	CASSLRVPEAFF
few	TRBV5-1	TRBJ1-1	TRBD1	TGCGCCAGCAAAAGGGACAGGGCGATGAACACTGAAGCTTTCTTT	CASKRDRAMNTEAFF
few	TRBV28	TRBJ1-1	NA	TGTGCCAGCAGTTTATACCCCGGGACTGAAGCTTTCTTT	CASSLYPGTEAFF
NA	TRBV20-1	TRBJ1-5	NA	TGCAGTGCTATCCCCGGTGGCAATCAGCCCCAGCATTTT	CSAIPGGNQPQHF
few	TRBV7-3	TRBJ1-5	NA	TGTGCCAGCAGCTCAGCGTCAGGGTCGGGTCAGCCCCAGCATTTT	CASSSASGSGQPQHF
once	TRBV9	TRBJ2-1	TRBD2	TGTGCCAGCAGCCCGACCGGGACTAGCGGGGGCGGGAATGAGCAGTTCTTC	CASSPTGTSGGGNEQFF
NA	TRBV6-5	TRBJ2-5	TRBD2	TGTGCCAGCAGTTACTCGTCTAGCGGGAAGTTCCGGGAGACCCAGTACTTC	CASSYSSSGKFRETQYF
few	TRBV28	TRBJ1-5	TRBD1	TGTGCCAGCAGACCCTTCCGGGACAGGCACAATCAGCCCCAGCATTTT	CASRPFRDRHNQPQHF
NA	TRBV4-1	TRBJ2-1	NA	TGCGCCAGCAGCCAAGAATTCCCATACAATGAGCAGTTCTTC	CASSQEFPYNEQFF
NA	TRBV4-1	TRBJ1-2	NA	TGCGCCAGCAGACAGGACTATGGCTACACCTTC	CASRQDYGYTF
NA	TRBV20-1	TRBJ2-3	TRBD2	TGCAGTGCTAGGGGCGAACTAGCGGGAGGGCCAGATACGCAGTATTTT	CSARGELAGGPDTQYF